Listed here are 3 T cell receptor beta chains from one sample, sequenced in a study of control samples from healthy donors and cancer patients. The data were produced by immunoSEQ multiplex PCR, yet TCRdb's version contains in-frame clones alone and is incomplete. Among about 140,000 clones listed, roughly 94% were seen once. Sequenced material: blood. The receptors come from a man in his forties in good health.

This clone is a singleton in its sample. V usage is TRBV24-1 and J usage is TRBJ1-2, with a possible D match to TRBD1 (5 bases). The CDR3 runs 11 residues. V was cut by 5 bases and J by 7 bases, with 7 bases left in between. CDR1 is KGHDR and CDR2 is SFDVKD in the germline V gene. Here the CDR3 DNA reads TGTGCCACCAGTGTGGGGGTTGGCTACACCTTC. Protein sequence: CATSVGVGYTF.

The chain is built from TRBV9 and TRBJ1-1; the match to TRBD1 covers 9 bases. V was clipped by 0 bases and J by 3 bases; unmatched bases: 0. The germline V gene has CDR1 SGDLS and CDR2 YYNGEE. The length of the CDR3 is 14 residues. The CDR3 DNA sequence: TGTGCCAGCAGCGTAGGGACAGGGGACACTGAAGCTTTCTTT. Protein sequence: CASSVGTGDTEAFF.

This clone has only one observation. The chain combines TRBV5-6 with TRBJ1-4; the D gene is possibly TRBD1 (5 bases). V shed 2 bases and J shed 0 bases, with 11 bases lying between them. This CDR3 has 16 amino acids. From germline, CDR1 is SGHDT and CDR2 YYEEEE. The CDR3, as DNA: TGTGCCAGCAGCTTCCTAGGCAGGGCAACTAATGAAAAACTGTTTTTT. Protein product: CASSFLGRATNEKLFF.